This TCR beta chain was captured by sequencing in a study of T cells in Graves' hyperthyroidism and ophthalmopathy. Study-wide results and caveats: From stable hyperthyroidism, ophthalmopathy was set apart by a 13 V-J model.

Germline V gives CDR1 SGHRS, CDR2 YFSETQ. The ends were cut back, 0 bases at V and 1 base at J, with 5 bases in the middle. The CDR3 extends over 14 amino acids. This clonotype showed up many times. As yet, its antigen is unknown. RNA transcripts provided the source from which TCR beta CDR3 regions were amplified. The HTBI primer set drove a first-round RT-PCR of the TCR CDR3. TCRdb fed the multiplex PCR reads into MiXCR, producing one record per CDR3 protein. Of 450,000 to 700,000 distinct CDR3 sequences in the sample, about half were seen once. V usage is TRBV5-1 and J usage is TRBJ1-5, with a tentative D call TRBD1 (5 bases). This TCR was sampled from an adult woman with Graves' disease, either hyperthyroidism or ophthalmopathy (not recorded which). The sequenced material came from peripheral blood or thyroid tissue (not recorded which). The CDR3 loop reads CASSLGQSNQPQHF. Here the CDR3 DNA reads TGCGCCAGCAGCTTGGGACAGAGCAATCAGCCCCAGCATTTT.